The 30 T cell receptor beta chains below all came from one sample that was sequenced in a study of neurological immune-mediated disorders. TCRdb independently ran MiXCR on the 5' RACE reads; one entry per CDR3 protein. The sample has fewer than 85,000 distinct CDR3 sequences; roughly 4.5% are singletons. As for time point: longitudinal time-point 3. Sequences were obtained from PBMCs. The receptors shown here come from an older woman with multiple sclerosis.

At least ten counts were recorded for this clonotype. This chain connects TRBV5-1 to TRBJ2-3; maybe TRBD2 (5 bases). The length of the CDR3 is 14 residues. The germline CDR1 and CDR2 sequences are SGHRS and YFSETQ. Trimming removed 4 bases at V and 3 bases at J, with 12 bases between. DNA of the CDR3: TGCGCCAGCAGCCCGGAGGAAGGGACAGATACGCAGTATTTT. Translation: CASSPEEGTDTQYF.

Points on this clonotype: A much larger clone differs by one base, so this may be a read error. The V call is TRBV29-1, the J call TRBJ1-4, with D tentatively TRBD1 (5 bases). This CDR3 is 12 amino acids long. V lost 7 bases to trimming and J lost 5 bases, with 11 bases between them. Germline V gives CDR1 SQVTM, CDR2 ANQGSEA. As DNA, the CDR3 is TGCAGCGGGGGGGATCTGAATGAAAAACTGTTTTTT. The encoded protein is CSGGDLNEKLFF.

This clonotype was counted at least ten times. V is TRBV5-1 and J is TRBJ2-1, with 12 bases matching TRBD2. J was trimmed by 8 bases and V by 4 bases; bases with no gene match: 16. This CDR3 comprises 18 residues. Germline V gives CDR1 SGHRS, CDR2 YFSETQ. The CDR3 spells CASSTGLAGSHGGDEQFF. The DNA of the CDR3 is TGCGCCAGCAGCACTGGACTAGCGGGGAGCCACGGGGGGGATGAGCAGTTCTTC.

This clonotype was seen many times. The chain is built from TRBV6-5 and TRBJ1-1; D remains unclear. The V gene's germline CDR1 is MNHEY and CDR2 SVGAGI. V lost 7 bases and J lost 4, with 19 bases in between. The CDR3 is 15 residues long. The CDR3 is CASTTAGFPPTEAFF. CDR3 coding DNA: TGTGCCAGCACCACAGCTGGGTTCCCCCCCACTGAAGCTTTCTTT.

This clonotype occurred many times. This chain uses TRBV15 with TRBJ2-5; 9 bases match TRBD1. J lost 4 bases, V lost 3 bases, and 3 bases had no gene match. Germline-derived CDR1 and CDR2 are LNHNV and YYDKDF (reference sequence). This CDR3 comprises 14 residues. The DNA for the CDR3 is TGTGCCACCAGCAGGGACAGGGGTGGAGAGACCCAGTACTTC. Translating it yields CATSRDRGGETQYF.

This clonotype was recorded many times. The J gene is TRBJ2-3, the V gene TRBV6-5; D uncertain. Germline CDR1 reads MNHEY; CDR2 reads SVGAGI. CDR3 length: 15 amino acids. V lost 2 bases to trimming and J lost 2 bases, with 11 bases between them. This CDR3 reads CASSYLAIPTDTQYF. The DNA for the CDR3 is TGTGCCAGCAGTTACCTTGCGATTCCCACAGATACGCAGTATTTT.

This clonotype was counted at least ten times. The chain employs TRBV28 and TRBJ1-2; D unclear. Germline values: CDR1 MDHEN, CDR2 SYDVKM. The germline V and J ends were trimmed by 9 bases and 0 bases, with 11 bases remaining between them. This CDR3 has 13 residues. The DNA of the CDR3 is TGTGCCAGGGCCCGTGCGACTAACTATGGCTACACCTTC. It yields the protein CARARATNYGYTF.

This clonotype was recorded at least ten times. J is TRBJ2-3 and V is TRBV20-1; D is perhaps TRBD2 (5 bases). In germline, CDR1 is DFQATT, CDR2 SNEGSKA (reference sequence). This CDR3 spans 15 amino acids. The V end lost 6 bases, the J end lost 1 base, and 17 bases lay between the germline ends. The DNA of the CDR3 is TGCAGTGCCGAAGATAGGAGGTTGGGCACAGATACGCAGTATTTT. This gives the protein CSAEDRRLGTDTQYF.

This clonotype was counted only a few times. It may be a read error: a sequence one base away is much more abundant. CDR3 loop: CAWSVQQGKKGLFF. The CDR3 DNA sequence: TGTGCCTGGAGTGTACAACAGGGAAAGAAGGGGCTGTTTTTT. The chain employs TRBV30 and TRBJ2-2, with a weak D call TRBD1 (6 bases). V was pared by 0 bases and J by 13 bases, with 18 bases between. Germline CDR1 is GTSNPN and CDR2 is SVGIG (reference sequence). The length of the CDR3 is 14 residues.

This chain links TRBV18 with TRBJ1-5, with TRBD1 matching over 9 bases. Germline CDR1 reads KGHSH; CDR2 reads LQKENI. The length of the CDR3 is 15 residues. Trimming removed 6 bases from V and 5 bases from J; junction bases left unmatched: 8. DNA for the CDR3: TGTGCCAGCTCCCCAGTGGGACAGGGTGATCAGCCCCAGCATTTT. Amino acid sequence: CASSPVGQGDQPQHF.

The sample holds many counts of this clonotype. Here the CDR3 reads CASRRSNSNQPQHF. CDR3 bases: TGTGCCAGCAGACGCTCGAATAGCAATCAGCCCCAGCATTTT. The V and J genes are TRBV6-5 and TRBJ1-5, with no clear D. V shed 6 bases and J shed 0 bases, with 9 bases lying between them. The CDR3 is 14 amino acids. Germline V lookup: CDR1 MNHEY, CDR2 SVGAGI.

This clonotype appeared many times. This chain uses TRBV15 with TRBJ1-5; D unclear. The CDR3 has 13 amino acids. Germline CDR1 reads LNHNV; CDR2 reads YYDKDF (reference sequence). Trimming removed 8 bases from V and 6 bases from J, with 14 bases in between. The CDR3 nucleotides read TGTGCCACCGCGCAAGGGTTGGGTCAGCCCCAGCATTTT. It is translated as CATAQGLGQPQHF. Full variable domain (outside the CDR3, taken from reference TRBV15 and TRBJ1-5): DAMVIQNPRYQVTQFGKPVTLSCSQTLNHNVMYWYQQKSSQAPKLLFHYYDKDFNNEADTPDNFQSRRPNTSFCFLDIRSPGLGDTAMYLCATAQGLGQPQHFGDGTRLSIL.

This clonotype has ten or more counts. The V and J genes are TRBV7-8 and TRBJ1-5; 10 bases map to TRBD1. Germline V gene lookup returns CDR1 SGHVS and CDR2 FQNEAQ. Losses at the gene ends were 5 bases for V and 4 bases for J; bases not matched to a gene: 5. The CDR3 loop spans 15 amino acids. Here the CDR3 reads CASSRRTGGNQPQHF. The CDR3 DNA reads TGTGCCAGCAGCCGACGGACAGGGGGGAATCAGCCCCAGCATTTT.

This clonotype appeared many times. The V and J genes are TRBV29-1 and TRBJ1-5, with D unclear. The CDR3 consists of 12 residues. V was pared by 5 bases and J by 2 bases, with 7 bases between. Germline loops: CDR1 SQVTM, CDR2 ANQGSEA. CDR3: CSVSERNQPQHF. Written as DNA, the CDR3 is TGCAGCGTTTCAGAGCGCAATCAGCCCCAGCATTTT.

This clonotype was detected ten times or more. The CDR3 region is CAWSVVDQETQYF. CDR3 nucleotide sequence: TGTGCCTGGAGTGTTGTAGACCAAGAGACCCAGTACTTC. J is TRBJ2-5 and V is TRBV30, with unresolved D. V lost 0 bases to trimming and J lost 0 bases, with 5 bases between them. The germline CDR1 and CDR2 sequences are GTSNPN and SVGIG (reference sequence). CDR3 length equals 13 residues.

This clonotype was counted many times. V usage is TRBV30 and J usage is TRBJ1-5; TRBD1 matches at 7 bases. The V gene's germline CDR1 is GTSNPN and CDR2 SVGIG (reference sequence). The CDR3 covers 16 residues. Losses at the gene ends were 3 bases for V and 0 bases for J; bases not matched to a gene: 8. The CDR3 region has the DNA TGTGCCTGGAGCAGGTCGGGACAGTTTAGCAATCAGCCCCAGCATTTT. It specifies CAWSRSGQFSNQPQHF.

This clonotype was recorded at least ten times. The DNA of the CDR3 is TGTGCCAGCAGTGACCTCCAGGGAGGTGCTGATGGCTACACCTTC. As protein: CASSDLQGGADGYTF. The V and J genes are TRBV6-4 and TRBJ1-2; a weak D match, TRBD1 (5 bases). Trimming took off 2 bases at V and 6 bases at J, with 16 bases between the two ends. This CDR3 contains 15 residues. Per the germline V gene, CDR1 is MRHNA and CDR2 is SNTAGT.

The sample holds many counts of this clonotype. The chain combines TRBV5-1 with TRBJ2-7, with D possibly matching TRBD1 (7 bases). The CDR3 is 16 residues long. Per germline, CDR1 SGHRS and CDR2 YFSETQ. The V and J ends lost 4 bases and 1 base respectively, with 18 bases between them. CDR3: CASSPGGQRLSYEQYF. CDR3 DNA sequence: TGCGCCAGCAGCCCAGGGGGGCAGAGATTATCCTACGAGCAGTACTTC.

This clonotype came up many times. The chain is built from TRBV28 and TRBJ1-3, with no clear D. V was trimmed by 4 bases and J by 4 bases, leaving 11 bases between them. The germline V gene encodes CDR1 MDHEN and CDR2 SYDVKM. CDR3 length equals 14 residues. CDR3 residues: CASSSPGTGNTIYF. CDR3 DNA sequence: TGTGCCAGCAGTTCCCCAGGTACCGGAAACACCATATATTTT.

On this clonotype: Being one base from a much bigger clone, this may be a read error. The chain carries TRBV27 and TRBJ1-4; D not certain. Germline CDR1 and CDR2: MNHEY and SMNVEV (reference sequence). The V and J ends lost 3 bases and 8 bases respectively, with 10 bases between them. This CDR3 region has 13 residues. The chain's CDR3 is CASSFTWVEKLFF. The CDR3 region has the DNA TGTGCCAGCAGTTTTACATGGGTCGAAAAACTGTTTTTT.

This clonotype was counted many times. The V call is TRBV12-3 or TRBV12-4, the J call TRBJ2-6; 10 bases agree with TRBD1. J lost 4 bases, V lost 2 bases, and 5 bases had no gene match. The CDR3 length is 17 residues. CDR3 nucleotide sequence: TGTGCCAGCAGTTTAAGACAGGGGGCGCGGGGGGCCAACGTCCTGACTTTC. Translation: CASSLRQGARGANVLTF.

This clonotype has at least ten counts. The V call is TRBV2, the J call TRBJ2-2; 9 positions agree with TRBD1. The V gene's germline CDR1 is SNHLY and CDR2 FYNNEI. The ends lost 6 bases at V and 7 bases at J; junction bases unmatched: 6. The CDR3 length is 14 residues. The CDR3 nucleotides read TGTGCCAGCAGCAGGGACAGGGTCAACGGGGAGCTGTTTTTT. Its protein is CASSRDRVNGELFF.

This clonotype came up many times. This rearrangement joins TRBV12-3 or TRBV12-4 to TRBJ2-2; unclear D gene. The CDR3 consists of 13 residues. Trimming left V 1 base short and J 4 bases short, with 4 bases between. The CDR3 reads CASSLEGTGELFF. DNA of the CDR3: TGTGCCAGCAGTTTAGAGGGCACCGGGGAGCTGTTTTTT.

This clonotype came up many times. The V and J genes are TRBV24-1 and TRBJ1-5; 11 bases are a match to TRBD1. The CDR3 loop spans 15 amino acids. Per germline, CDR1 KGHDR and CDR2 SFDVKD. After removal of 9 bases from V and 1 base from J, the junction contained 4 bases not matched to a gene. Here the CDR3 DNA reads TGTGCCACCGCGGGGACAGGGGGAAGCAATCAGCCCCAGCATTTT. Translating it yields CATAGTGGSNQPQHF.

The table lists this clonotype with many counts. The chain has TRBV12-3 or TRBV12-4 and TRBJ2-1, with 11 bases that match TRBD2. Unmatched junction bases numbered 6, after V lost 7 bases and J lost 1 base. The CDR3 consists of 16 residues. For the CDR3, the DNA is TGTGCCAGCACCAGACTAGCGGGACCATCCTACAATGAGCAGTTCTTC. Translation: CASTRLAGPSYNEQFF.

This clonotype was observed many times. The chain has TRBV20-1 and TRBJ2-7; maybe TRBD1 (6 bases). The length of the CDR3 is 13 residues. Per germline, CDR1 DFQATT and CDR2 SNEGSKA (reference sequence). V lost 0 bases to trimming and J lost 3 bases, with 9 bases between them. The CDR3 sequence is CSARDRQDYEQYF. As DNA, the CDR3 is TGCAGTGCTAGAGATAGACAGGACTACGAGCAGTACTTC.

This clonotype occurred many times. This chain uses TRBV12-3 or TRBV12-4 with TRBJ1-3; D gene uncertain. CDR3 length equals 15 residues. V dropped 3 bases and J dropped 2 bases, with 11 bases sitting between them. Here the CDR3 reads CASSFGVETGNTIYF. The CDR3 DNA sequence: TGTGCCAGCAGTTTCGGTGTCGAAACTGGAAACACCATATATTTT.

This clonotype was recorded at least ten times. The chain uses TRBV5-1 and TRBJ1-4; D might be TRBD1 (6 bases). The germline gives CDR1 SGHRS, CDR2 YFSETQ. The CDR3 is made up of 14 amino acids. Trimming took off 4 bases at V and 4 bases at J, with 11 bases between the two ends. CDR3 DNA: TGCGCCAGCAGCACGGGGGGCGGTAATGAAAAACTGTTTTTT. It translates to CASSTGGGNEKLFF.

This clonotype came up many times. The chain couples TRBV5-5 to TRBJ2-1; no firm D call. CDR1 and CDR2 (germline): SGHKS, YYEKEE (reference sequence). Trimming left V 4 bases short and J 8 bases short, with 16 bases between. The CDR3 consists of 14 residues. The CDR3, as DNA: TGTGCCAGCAGCCCGACTCCCGGCCCCTATGAGCAGTTCTTC. Its protein is CASSPTPGPYEQFF.

This clonotype was seen ten or more times. The rearrangement links TRBV7-2 to TRBJ2-5; D possibly uses TRBD1 or TRBD2 (5 bases each). CDR1 and CDR2 from the germline V gene are SGHTA and FQGNSA. The V end was cut by 5 bases, the J end by 5 bases, with 18 bases between. This CDR3 comprises 15 residues. The CDR3 here is CASSANRGGWETQYF. The CDR3 DNA sequence: TGTGCCAGCAGCGCAAACCGGGGCGGATGGGAGACCCAGTACTTC.